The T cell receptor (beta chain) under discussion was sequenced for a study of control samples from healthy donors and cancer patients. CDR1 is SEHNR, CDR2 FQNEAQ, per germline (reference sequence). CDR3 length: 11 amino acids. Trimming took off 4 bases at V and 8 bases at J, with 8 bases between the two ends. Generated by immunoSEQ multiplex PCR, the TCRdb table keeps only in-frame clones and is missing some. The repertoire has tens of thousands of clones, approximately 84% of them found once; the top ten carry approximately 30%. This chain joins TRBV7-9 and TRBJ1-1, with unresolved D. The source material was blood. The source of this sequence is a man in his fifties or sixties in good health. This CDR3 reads CASSSGLEAFF. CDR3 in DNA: TGTGCCAGCAGCTCGGGCCTCGAAGCTTTCTTT.